By proportion, the clone carrying this TCR beta chain is large. The antigen is not known. Sequenced with the Oncomine TCR Beta short-read assay was DNA taken from cultured CD4+ T cells. TCRdb re-called the PCR reads through MiXCR, storing one row per CDR3 protein. Seen here are more than 4,000 distinct CDR3 sequences, approximately 48% observed once, and the top ten hold 42%. As to treatment: approximately nine-day PBMC culture with coronavirus spike peptide pools or control peptides (ViraFEST assay). This CDR3 is built from 16 residues. The germline gives CDR1 SGHNT, CDR2 YENEEA. V was pared by 4 bases and J by 1 base, with 0 bases of the junction left unmatched. The sample originates from a study of vaccination and CD4 T cells after COVID-19. Study-level information: In the convalescent cohort, there were six males and four females, two of them Hispanic.

The sequence was obtained from a human donor who had recovered from COVID-19. This sequence joins TRBV11-3 and TRBJ2-2; TRBD2 matches 13 bases. Sequencing used CD4+ T cells from blood, cultured in vitro. The CDR3 loop is CASSWTSGGNTGELFF. CDR3 nucleotide sequence: TGTGCCAGCAGCTGGACTAGCGGGGGGAACACCGGGGAGCTGTTTTTT.